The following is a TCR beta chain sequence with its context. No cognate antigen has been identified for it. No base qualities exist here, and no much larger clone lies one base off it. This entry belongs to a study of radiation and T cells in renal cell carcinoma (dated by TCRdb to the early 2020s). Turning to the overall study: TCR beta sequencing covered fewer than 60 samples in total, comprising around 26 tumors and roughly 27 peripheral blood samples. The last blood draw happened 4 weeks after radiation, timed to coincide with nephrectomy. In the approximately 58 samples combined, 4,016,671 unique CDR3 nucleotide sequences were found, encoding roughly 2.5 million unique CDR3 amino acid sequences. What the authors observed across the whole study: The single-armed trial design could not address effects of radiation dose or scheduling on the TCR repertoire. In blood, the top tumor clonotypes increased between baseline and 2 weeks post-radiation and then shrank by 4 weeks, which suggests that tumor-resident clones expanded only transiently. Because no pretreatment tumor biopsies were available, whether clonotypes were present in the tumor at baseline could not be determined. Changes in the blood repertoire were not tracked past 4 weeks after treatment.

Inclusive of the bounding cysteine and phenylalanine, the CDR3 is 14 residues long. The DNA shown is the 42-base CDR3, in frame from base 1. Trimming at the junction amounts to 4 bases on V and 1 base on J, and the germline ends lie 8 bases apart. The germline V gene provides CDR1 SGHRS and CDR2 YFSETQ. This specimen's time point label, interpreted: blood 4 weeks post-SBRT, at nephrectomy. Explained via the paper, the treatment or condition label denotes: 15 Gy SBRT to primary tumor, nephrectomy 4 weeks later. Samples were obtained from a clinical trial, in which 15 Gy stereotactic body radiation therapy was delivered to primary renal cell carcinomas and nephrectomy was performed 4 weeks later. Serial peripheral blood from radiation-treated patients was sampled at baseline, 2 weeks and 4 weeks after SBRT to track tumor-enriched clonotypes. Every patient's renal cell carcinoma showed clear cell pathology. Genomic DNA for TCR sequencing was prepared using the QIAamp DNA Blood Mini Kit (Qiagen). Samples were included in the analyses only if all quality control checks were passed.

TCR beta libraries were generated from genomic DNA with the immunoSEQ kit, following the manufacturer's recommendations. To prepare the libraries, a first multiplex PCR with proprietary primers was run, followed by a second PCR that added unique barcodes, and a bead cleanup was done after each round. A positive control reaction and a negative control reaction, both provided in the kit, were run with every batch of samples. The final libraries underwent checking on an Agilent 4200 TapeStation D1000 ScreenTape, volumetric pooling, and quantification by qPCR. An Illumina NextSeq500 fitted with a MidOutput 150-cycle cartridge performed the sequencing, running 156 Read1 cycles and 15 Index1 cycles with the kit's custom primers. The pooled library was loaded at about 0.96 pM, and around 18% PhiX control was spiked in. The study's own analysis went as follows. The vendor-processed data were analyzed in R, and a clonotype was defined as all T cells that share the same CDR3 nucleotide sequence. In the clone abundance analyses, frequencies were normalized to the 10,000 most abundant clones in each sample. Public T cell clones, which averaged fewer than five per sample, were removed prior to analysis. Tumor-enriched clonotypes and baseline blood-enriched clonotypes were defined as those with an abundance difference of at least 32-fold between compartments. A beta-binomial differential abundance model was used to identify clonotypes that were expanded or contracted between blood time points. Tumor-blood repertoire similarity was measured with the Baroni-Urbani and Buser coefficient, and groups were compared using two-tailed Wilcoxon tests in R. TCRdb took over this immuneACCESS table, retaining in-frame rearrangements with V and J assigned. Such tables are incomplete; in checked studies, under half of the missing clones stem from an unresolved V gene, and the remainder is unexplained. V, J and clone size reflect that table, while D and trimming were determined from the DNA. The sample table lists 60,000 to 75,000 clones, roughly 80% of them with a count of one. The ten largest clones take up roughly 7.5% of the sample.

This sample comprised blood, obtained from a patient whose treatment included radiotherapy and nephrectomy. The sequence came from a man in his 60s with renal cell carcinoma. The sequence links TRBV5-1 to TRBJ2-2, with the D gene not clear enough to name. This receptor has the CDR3 CASSVGRNTGELFF. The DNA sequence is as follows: TGCGCCAGCAGCGTCGGCAGGAACACCGGGGAGCTGTTTTTT. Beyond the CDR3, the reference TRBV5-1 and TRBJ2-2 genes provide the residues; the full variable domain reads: KAGVTQTPRYLIKTRGQQVTLSCSPISGHRSVSWYQQTPGQGLQFLFEYFSETQRNKGNFPGRFSGRQFSNSRSEMNVSTLELGDSALYLCASSVGRNTGELFFGEGSRLTVL.